The 30 T cell receptor beta chains reported below all come from one sample, sequenced in a study of technical replicates of blood from several donors. Repertoires were generated with immunoSEQ multiplex PCR, while TCRdb's copy carries only in-frame clones and drops some. The sample records around 81,000 clones, more than 80% being singletons. Sample: PBMCs. These receptor sequences come from a human donor in good health. Some clones in this sample may be carry-over from other donors' samples.

The sample holds a few counts of this clone. This chain uses TRBV2 with TRBJ1-1; unclear D gene. In germline, CDR1 is SNHLY, CDR2 FYNNEI. V lost 1 base to trimming and J lost 5 bases, with 5 bases between them. The CDR3 covers 12 residues. The CDR3 reads CASSEVSTEAFF. DNA of the CDR3: TGTGCCAGCAGTGAAGTGTCAACTGAAGCTTTCTTT.

The DNA for the CDR3 is TGTGCCAGCAGTGAAGGGGGGGGAGAAACCGGGGAGCTGTTTTTT. It translates to CASSEGGGETGELFF. The chain combines TRBV6-1 with TRBJ2-2; 7 bases align to TRBD2. CDR1 MNHNS and CDR2 SASEGT come from the germline V gene. With V trimmed by 1 base and J by 5 bases, 4 bases remained unmatched. The CDR3 is 15 amino acids.

This sequence joins TRBV5-1 and TRBJ1-3, with D hard to call. The V gene's germline CDR1 is SGHRS and CDR2 YFSETQ. V lost 2 bases and J lost 3, with 3 bases in between. The CDR3 extends over 12 amino acids. The CDR3 is CASSLLGNTIYF. The CDR3 nucleotides read TGCGCCAGCAGCTTACTTGGAAACACCATATATTTT.

The rearrangement uses TRBV4-2 and TRBJ2-7; 12 bases are shared with TRBD2. Germline values: CDR1 LGHNA, CDR2 YNFKEQ. J gave up 2 bases and V 3 bases, and 11 bases lay outside the gene matches. The CDR3 is 18 residues long. The CDR3 is CASSQPILTSGRTYEQYF. CDR3 nucleotides: TGTGCCAGCAGCCAGCCTATACTTACTAGCGGGAGGACCTACGAGCAGTACTTC.

A few counts support this clone. This chain links TRBV20-1 with TRBJ2-5; no reliable D call. This CDR3 has 11 amino acids. Deletions cut 7 bases from V and 2 bases from J, with 8 bases between. Germline V gene sequence: CDR1 DFQATT, CDR2 SNEGSKA (reference sequence). The CDR3 DNA sequence: TGCAGTGGGGCCAATCAAGAGACCCAGTACTTC. Its protein product is CSGANQETQYF.

This clone was detected only once. This chain uses TRBV29-1 with TRBJ1-2; 10 bases fit TRBD1. Trimming at V came to 5 bases and at J to 4 bases, leaving 13 bases not matched to a gene. Germline V CDR1 and CDR2: SQVTM, ANQGSEA. The CDR3 has 16 amino acids. The CDR3 here is CSVPKTGTGVTYGYTF. CDR3 in DNA: TGCAGCGTTCCAAAAACCGGGACAGGGGTTACCTATGGCTACACCTTC.

The chain employs TRBV18 and TRBJ1-5; D is unclear. The CDR3 is made up of 16 amino acids. The V end lost 3 bases, the J end lost 0 bases, and 12 bases lay between the germline ends. Germline assignment: CDR1 KGHSH and CDR2 LQKENI. The CDR3 here is CASSPLGRYSNQPQHF. The CDR3 region has the DNA TGTGCCAGCTCACCTCTGGGGAGGTATAGCAATCAGCCCCAGCATTTT.

This chain uses TRBV4-3 with TRBJ2-1; 7 nucleotides align to TRBD2. This CDR3 contains 15 residues. J gave up 7 bases and V 1 base, and 7 bases lay outside the gene matches. The germline V gene has CDR1 LGHNA and CDR2 YSLEER. The CDR3: CASSQGGRGSNEQFF. The CDR3 DNA reads TGCGCCAGCAGCCAAGGAGGGAGGGGTTCGAATGAGCAGTTCTTC.

The chain combines TRBV7-8 with TRBJ1-1; D is unclear. Germline CDR1 and CDR2: SGHVS and FQNEAQ. Trimming took 6 bases from V and 0 from J, leaving 11 bases between them. The CDR3 is 14 amino acids. DNA for the CDR3: TGTGCCAGCAGTATCGGAGGTATGAACACTGAAGCTTTCTTT. Translating it yields CASSIGGMNTEAFF.

This clone was found a few times. The CDR3 nucleotides are TGTGCCAGCAGCTTACAACAGGGTACTGTTGGCTACACCTTC. Its protein product is CASSLQQGTVGYTF. The gene calls are TRBV7-2 and TRBJ1-2; D may be TRBD1 (6 bases). Trimming shortened V by 2 bases and J by 7 bases, and 14 bases separated the two germline ends. The CDR3 contains 14 residues. Germline V gives CDR1 SGHTA, CDR2 FQGNSA.

This chain uses TRBV7-9 with TRBJ1-1, with 8 bases aligning to TRBD1. Germline V gene sequence: CDR1 SEHNR, CDR2 FQNEAQ (reference sequence). The CDR3 length is 15 residues. The V segment lost 0 bases and the J segment 4 bases; nucleotides outside the gene matches: 4. CDR3 in amino acids: CASSLASDRATEAFF. The CDR3 DNA is TGTGCCAGCAGCTTAGCCTCGGACAGGGCCACTGAAGCTTTCTTT.

This chain uses TRBV27 with TRBJ1-5, with D tentatively TRBD1 (6 bases). V was shortened by 6 bases and J by 4 bases, with 16 bases between the two germline ends. The CDR3 extends over 15 amino acids. Germline CDR1 is MNHEY and CDR2 is SMNVEV (reference sequence). The CDR3, as DNA: TGTGCCAGCAGGTCCCTCGGGACACCTAATCAGCCCCAGCATTTT. It translates to CASRSLGTPNQPQHF.

The chain uses TRBV10-1 and TRBJ2-7; 7 nucleotides agree with TRBD1. CDR3 size: 14 residues. The germline V gene encodes CDR1 WNHNN and CDR2 SYGVQD (reference sequence). CDR3 loop: CAVKGAGQSYEQYF. In nucleotides, the CDR3 is TGCGCAGTTAAGGGGGCAGGGCAATCCTACGAGCAGTACTTC.

In nucleotides, the CDR3 is TGTGCCATCAGTGAGTCGTCAAGGGGGAGTTGGGAGACCCAGTACTTC. The encoded protein is CAISESSRGSWETQYF. The V call is TRBV10-3, the J call TRBJ2-5; TRBD1 might be the D (6 bases). CDR3 size: 16 residues. Germline V lookup: CDR1 ENHRY, CDR2 SYGVKD. The V and J ends lost 0 bases and 5 bases respectively, with 16 bases between them.

This clone was observed a single time. This chain links TRBV4-2 with TRBJ2-3; TRBD1 might be the D (5 bases). The CDR3 is 13 residues long. Germline CDR1 is LGHNA and CDR2 is YNFKEQ. Trimming removed 0 bases at V and 4 bases at J, with 5 bases between. In DNA, the CDR3 is TGTGCCAGCAGCCAAGAAGGGGCAGATACGCAGTATTTT. This sequence encodes CASSQEGADTQYF.

The chain recombines TRBV11-1 with TRBJ2-3, with D perhaps matching TRBD2 (8 bases). V lost 5 bases to trimming and J lost 4 bases, with 22 bases between them. The CDR3 covers 17 residues. CDR1 and CDR2 (germline): SGHAT, FQDESV (reference sequence). This CDR3 reads CASSPVQGTSSSDTQYF. In DNA, the CDR3 is TGTGCCAGCAGCCCAGTACAGGGGACTAGTAGTTCAGATACGCAGTATTTT.

CDR3 nucleotides: TGCGCCAGCAGCCAAGACTTTCCTCGGAGGACGAACACCGGGGAGCTGTTTTTT. This sequence encodes CASSQDFPRRTNTGELFF. The gene calls are TRBV4-3 and TRBJ2-2; possible D gene TRBD2, 5 bases. V lost 0 bases to trimming and J lost 0 bases, with 14 bases between them. The CDR3 totals 18 residues. CDR1 is LGHNA, CDR2 YSLEER, per germline.

This clone was detected only once. The rearrangement joins TRBV6-5 to TRBJ1-1; the match to TRBD1 covers 8 bases. The J segment lost 3 bases and the V segment lost 4 bases, leaving 4 bases of the junction unmatched. The CDR3 is 14 amino acids. Germline CDR1 MNHEY, CDR2 SVGAGI. CDR3 in DNA: TGTGCCAGCAGTTCCGTGGACAGGGACACTGAAGCTTTCTTT. Its translation: CASSSVDRDTEAFF.

The CDR3 bases are TGCGCCAGCAGCCAAGGTTCCACAGCCCCCTATGGCTACACCTTC. Translating gives CASSQGSTAPYGYTF. This rearrangement joins TRBV4-3 to TRBJ1-2; D call uncertain. The CDR3 runs 15 residues. V lost 1 base, J lost 4 bases, and 13 bases lay in between. Germline-derived CDR1 and CDR2 are LGHNA and YSLEER.

CDR3 nucleotides: TGTGCCAGCAGCGTGGTGAGAGGGGGCCTAAATCAGCCCCAGCATTTT. This encodes CASSVVRGGLNQPQHF. The chain carries TRBV5-8 and TRBJ1-5; 7 bases map to TRBD1. V dropped 4 bases and J dropped 4; count of bases not matched to a gene: 11. Germline lookup yields CDR1 SGHTS and CDR2 YDEGEE. This CDR3 region has 16 residues. The complete variable domain, with remaining parts taken from reference TRBV5-8 and TRBJ1-5, reads EAGVTQSPTHLIKTRGQQATLRCSPISGHTSVYWYQQALGLGLQFLLWYDEGEERNRGNFPPRFSGRQFPNYSSELNVNALELEDSALYLCASSVVRGGLNQPQHFGDGTRLSIL.

The gene calls are TRBV7-2 and TRBJ2-1; TRBD2 agrees at 11 bases. Germline-derived CDR1 and CDR2 are SGHTA and FQGNSA. Losses at the gene ends were 2 bases for V and 0 bases for J; bases not matched to a gene: 9. This CDR3 has 19 amino acids. The CDR3 protein is CASSLKLAGDPSSYNEQFF. Here the CDR3 DNA reads TGTGCCAGCAGCTTAAAACTAGCGGGAGACCCGAGCTCCTACAATGAGCAGTTCTTC.

The table lists this clone with a few counts. J is TRBJ2-7 and V is TRBV5-4; D is perhaps TRBD1 (5 bases). The CDR3 extends over 14 amino acids. Germline assignment: CDR1 SGHNT and CDR2 YYREEE (reference sequence). V lost 1 base and J lost 3, with 11 bases in between. This CDR3 is CASSLSTGFYEQYF. As DNA, the CDR3 is TGTGCCAGCAGCTTGAGCACAGGATTCTACGAGCAGTACTTC.

The chain has TRBV2 and TRBJ2-1, with TRBD2 matching 9 bases. The J segment lost 7 bases and the V segment lost 7 bases, leaving 8 bases of the junction unmatched. Germline-derived CDR1 and CDR2 are SNHLY and FYNNEI. This CDR3 is built from 14 residues. The CDR3 bases are TGTGCCAGCAAAGGCGGGGGGGCGGGGAATGAGCAGTTCTTC. Translated, it gives CASKGGGAGNEQFF.

This chain links TRBV6-5 with TRBJ2-5; TRBD1 matches 7 bases. Looked up from germline, CDR1 is MNHEY and CDR2 is SVGAGI. CDR3 size: 13 residues. After removal of 6 bases from V and 7 bases from J, the junction contained 8 bases not matched to a gene. CDR3: CASSQGGAGTQYF. CDR3 bases: TGTGCCAGCAGCCAAGGGGGCGCCGGGACCCAGTACTTC.

The chain combines TRBV4-2 with TRBJ2-2; weak D call: TRBD1 (5 bases). Germline CDR1 and CDR2: LGHNA and YNFKEQ. The ends were cut back, 2 bases at V and 6 bases at J, with 16 bases in the middle. The CDR3 runs to 16 residues. The CDR3 loop reads CASSQKGESGAGELFF. The DNA of the CDR3 is TGTGCCAGCAGCCAAAAAGGGGAATCGGGCGCCGGGGAGCTGTTTTTT.

The rearrangement joins TRBV2 to TRBJ2-2; D possibly corresponds to TRBD2 (6 bases). The CDR3 consists of 15 residues. V shed 6 bases and J shed 6 bases, with 17 bases lying between them. Germline loops: CDR1 SNHLY, CDR2 FYNNEI. The CDR3 here is CASSGGTSGPGELFF. For the CDR3, the DNA is TGTGCCAGCAGCGGCGGGACCTCGGGGCCCGGGGAGCTGTTTTTT.

The rearrangement links TRBV7-9 to TRBJ2-7, with D perhaps TRBD1 (6 bases). The germline CDR1 and CDR2 sequences are SEHNR and FQNEAQ (reference sequence). The V end lost 5 bases, the J end lost 4 bases, and 9 bases lay between the germline ends. This CDR3 contains 12 residues. This CDR3 is CASSQGIYEQYF. The DNA for the CDR3 is TGTGCCAGCAGCCAGGGGATTTACGAGCAGTACTTC.

J is TRBJ1-3 and V is TRBV7-9; weak D call: TRBD1 (5 bases). The length of the CDR3 is 13 residues. Deletions cut 5 bases from V and 0 bases from J, with 5 bases between. The germline V gene encodes CDR1 SEHNR and CDR2 FQNEAQ (reference sequence). The CDR3 reads CASSQGSGNTIYF. The CDR3 region has the DNA TGTGCCAGCAGCCAGGGCTCTGGAAACACCATATATTTT.

V usage is TRBV2 and J usage is TRBJ1-3, with TRBD1 matching over 10 bases. Germline lookup yields CDR1 SNHLY and CDR2 FYNNEI. The CDR3 runs 15 residues. J gave up 6 bases and V 7 bases, and 9 bases lay outside the gene matches. DNA of the CDR3: TGTGCCAGCACCGTCGACAGGGGGCTGAAAAACACCATATATTTT. It translates to CASTVDRGLKNTIYF. Full variable domain (missing parts from reference TRBV2 and TRBJ1-3): EPEVTQTPSHQVTQMGQEVILRCVPISNHLYFYWYRQILGQKVEFLVSFYNNEISEKSEIFDDQFSVERPDGSNFTLKIRSTKLEDSAMYFCASTVDRGLKNTIYFGEGSWLTVV.

J is TRBJ2-3 and V is TRBV7-2; TRBD2 is a possible D gene (5 bases). CDR1 and CDR2 (germline): SGHTA, FQGNSA. The CDR3 contains 15 residues. The germline V and J ends were trimmed by 3 bases and 2 bases, with 12 bases remaining between them. The CDR3 here is CASSFGLAATDTQYF. CDR3 bases: TGTGCCAGCAGCTTCGGCCTAGCTGCCACAGATACGCAGTATTTT.